The clone carrying this T cell receptor (beta chain) was found many times. At one end, the junction sequence differs from germline, possibly due to a read error. The sample is drawn from a study of T cell repertoires in cytomegalovirus infection. About the study: Matching HLA type, along with CMV infection, was indicated by public TCR beta signatures.

The CDR3 runs 11 residues. TCRdb re-derived calls from the reads in MiXCR, one entry per CDR3 protein. The data show 250,000 to 300,000 distinct CDR3 sequences, approximately 15% seen once. The source material was CD8+ T cells from PBMCs. This receptor was taken from a human donor in good health (CMV status not recorded). Some clones in this sample may be carry-over from other donors' samples. This chain links TRBV12-3 or TRBV12-4 with TRBJ2-2; D is possibly TRBD1 (6 bases). Here the CDR3 DNA reads TGTGCCAGCAGTTCGGCAGGGGAACTGTTTTTT. This sequence encodes CASSSAGELFF.